This T cell receptor beta chain appears in the sequencing data of a study of T cell responses to AZD1222 COVID-19 vaccine. At the level of the study: Some second doses came at about 4 weeks and others at about 12 weeks; these were pooled.

Method: immunoSEQ multiplex PCR; TCRdb's copy keeps in-frame clones and lacks some. Here the sample spans 50,000 to 75,000 clones, roughly 80% being singletons. Findings of the study overall: Baseline seropositives among AZD1222 recipients totaled only five or six.

The CDR3 extends over 14 amino acids. CDR1 SEHNR and CDR2 FQNEAQ come from the germline V gene (reference sequence). The trim removed 4 bases at V and 1 base at J, leaving 2 bases unmatched. Comments on this clone: Its antigen is as yet unknown.

The gene calls are TRBV7-9 and TRBJ1-2; 8 nucleotides line up with TRBD1. The receptor comes from an adult in good health. The sample in question was peripheral blood, obtained on day 0 of AZD1222 vaccination. CDR3 region: CASSSGGYNYGYTF. For the CDR3, the DNA is TGTGCCAGCAGCTCAGGGGGCTATAACTATGGCTACACCTTC.